This T cell receptor (beta chain) was found in a study of vaccination effects on CD4 cells after COVID-19. Overall study context: The second dose preceded post-vaccine samples by a median of 72 days.

The method was immunoSEQ multiplex PCR; TCRdb's version includes in-frame clones alone and lacks a portion of them. The sample has around 69,000 clones; around 69% are singletons. Sequencing in the ViraFEST assay came after antigen-specific CD4+ T cells had been expanded with viral peptide pools, which were used to stimulate PBMC. At the end of nine to ten days of culture, CD4+ T cells were isolated. Of the BNT162b2 and mRNA-1273 vaccines, participants received two doses of one or the other. Vaccine recipients had no previous SARS-CoV-2 infection; their nucleocapsid antibodies were negative. Cultures of a few million PBMC per well contained 8 to 10 IU/ml IL-2 plus 10 ug/ml peptides. The authors exchanged half the medium for IL-2 medium on days 3 and 7. The CDR3 extends over 13 amino acids. The germline V and J ends were trimmed by 7 bases and 2 bases, with 11 bases remaining between them. Remarks on this clone: Its antigen is as yet unknown.

This sequence joins TRBV12-3 or TRBV12-4 and TRBJ1-2, with D possibly matching TRBD1 (6 bases). The sample here was CD4+ T cells from PBMCs cultured with HCoV-229E spike peptides, taken after COVID-19 vaccination. The clonotype was recovered from a human donor who received a COVID-19 vaccine. The CDR3 is CASTIDRNYGYTF. For the CDR3, the DNA is TGTGCCAGCACCATAGACAGGAACTATGGCTACACCTTC.